The text below deals with one T cell receptor (beta chain). This sample is drawn from a study of identical twins. Germline CDR1 is SGHKS and CDR2 is YYEKEE (reference sequence). After removal of 7 bases from V and 6 bases from J, the junction contained 16 bases not matched to a gene. This CDR3 has 17 amino acids. TCRdb independently ran MiXCR on the 5' RACE reads; one entry per CDR3 protein. The profile shows about 470,000 distinct CDR3 sequences, approximately 25% of them singletons. Another study also made use of these data, one on T cells expressing NK-cell markers.

Sample: CD4+ T cells sorted from blood. The chain uses TRBV5-5 and TRBJ2-2; TRBD2 matches at 9 bases. The TCR originated in a woman aged 18-29 years in good health. CDR3 region: CASQWGVAGVLAGELFF. In DNA form, the CDR3 reads TGTGCCAGCCAGTGGGGGGTAGCGGGAGTACTCGCCGGGGAGCTGTTTTTT.